This T cell receptor beta chain was identified in a study of blood T cells in healthy people across ages (dated by TCRdb to between 2014 and 2017). About the investigation overall: In model experiments, roughly one uniquely barcoded TCR beta cDNA molecule per two T cells was captured by template switching. Two additional independent replicas of 1 million unique cDNA reads from the same blood draw were analyzed for two donors (one aged 18 to 30 and one aged 80 or older). The donors were split into four age groups: young (average around 15 years), middle-aged (more than 35), aged (more than 60) and long-lived (roughly 88). Using deep sequencing normalized with unique cDNA molecular identifiers, the study measured how TCR beta repertoire diversity changes with age. To avoid experimental bias, donors of different ages were distributed randomly across sequencing lanes. Study-level results and caveats: Observed TCR beta diversity correlated strongly with the percentage of naive T cells measured by flow cytometry. Since profiling was done on bulk unsorted PBMCs, naive and antigen-experienced compartments could not be conclusively compared. Observed TCR beta diversity per million T cells fell roughly linearly with age, and a significant reduction was already apparent by age approximately 40. The CMV infection status of donors was not known, potentially confounding age-related changes in expanded clonotypes. Estimates of total diversity based on one million sequenced T cells were considered lower bounds and underestimates. Compared with the aged group, more naive CD4+ T cells, fewer expanded clones and increased TCR diversity were shown by the long-lived group, suggesting age selection.

Libraries were constructed by 5' RACE. Instrument on record: Illumina HiSeq 2500. A second PCR of about 7 to 12 cycles was run with a J-beta primer mix and a sample-barcoded 5' primer. A unique molecular identifier was introduced onto each TCR beta cDNA molecule by a template-switch 5' adaptor carrying 12 random nucleotides. Each sample yielded at least 3 million CDR3-containing paired-end reads. The Mint cDNA synthesis kit, primed by a TRBC-specific oligonucleotide, was used to synthesize first-strand cDNA from all RNA. Following uracil-DNA glycosylase treatment, all cDNA underwent a first 18-cycle PCR with the universal primers M1SS and BC2_uni_R. From the authors' description of their analysis: Each sample was normalized by randomly selecting 1 million high-quality reads, each carrying a distinct molecular identifier. Reads with shared molecular identifiers were discarded instead of being binned into consensus sequences. MiTCR, set to a Q25 quality threshold and the strictest error-elimination algorithm, was used for CDR3 identification, clonotype clustering and error correction. A nonparametric unseen species model with Euler transformation was used to estimate lower-bound total TCR beta diversity. TCRdb ran its own pipeline on the public reads, namely fastp trimming at Q25 and MiXCR clone calling, and kept in-frame beta chains. Entries that share a CDR3 protein sequence are merged under the most common genes and DNA. The V and J calls reflect TCRdb's pipeline rather than the authors' work. In all, the sample holds about 1.4 million distinct CDR3 sequences, and approximately 60% of those were seen once. The ten most abundant clones make up about 6.7% of the sample.

The approximately 39 donors, aged about 6 to 100 years, were systemically healthy Caucasian individuals from Russia. Approximately 9.3 milliliters of peripheral blood were drawn from each donor into EDTA-treated Vacutainer tubes. Ficoll-Paque density-gradient centrifugation was used to isolate PBMCs, with at least 7 million per sample. Total RNA was extracted from PBMCs with Trizol reagent, with at least 5.5 micrograms obtained per sample. Naive CD45RAhigh/CD27high T cell percentages were measured by flow cytometry on a PBMC aliquot from every donor. On this clonotype: Its specific antigen is unknown. Base qualities were left out, and no much larger clone turns up one base away.

Reading from cysteine to phenylalanine, the CDR3 counts 16 amino acids. Only the CDR3 region is kept as DNA, spanning 48 bases read in frame from base 1. Deletion took 4 bases off V and 10 bases off J, with a span of 25 bases between the germline ends. Per the germline V gene, MGHRA is the CDR1 and YSYEKL is the CDR2. The chain is assembled from TRBV4-1 and TRBJ1-1, and TRBD1 may be the D gene, going by 6 matching bases. Sequencing was carried out using blood. This TCR came from a man between 18 and 29 years old in good health. The DNA sequence is TGCGCCAGCAGCCTCGGCCCACAGGGAGCGGCGGACCCAGCTTTCTTT. Translated, it reads CASSLGPQGAADPAFF.